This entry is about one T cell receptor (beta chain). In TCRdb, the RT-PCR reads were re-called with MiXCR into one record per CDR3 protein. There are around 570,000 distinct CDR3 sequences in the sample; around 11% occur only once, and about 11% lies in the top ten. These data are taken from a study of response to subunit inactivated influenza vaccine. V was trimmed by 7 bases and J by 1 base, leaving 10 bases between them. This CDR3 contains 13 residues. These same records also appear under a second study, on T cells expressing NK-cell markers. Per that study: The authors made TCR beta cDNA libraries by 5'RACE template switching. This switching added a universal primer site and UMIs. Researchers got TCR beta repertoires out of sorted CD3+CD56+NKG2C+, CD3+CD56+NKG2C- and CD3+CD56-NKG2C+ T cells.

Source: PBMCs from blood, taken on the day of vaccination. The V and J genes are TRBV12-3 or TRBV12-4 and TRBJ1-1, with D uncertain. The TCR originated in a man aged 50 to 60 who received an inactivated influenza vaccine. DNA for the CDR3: TGTGCCAGCAACGTGGCCGCGAACACTGAAGCTTTCTTT. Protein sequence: CASNVAANTEAFF.